Listed below are T cell receptor beta chains from one sample, sequenced in a study of blood T cell repertoires in COVID-19. Method: immunoSEQ multiplex PCR; TCRdb's copy keeps in-frame clones and lacks some. This table holds roughly 75,000 clones, less than 90% found once. Sequenced: peripheral blood. The receptor set was obtained from a man older than 75 in a cohort sampled during active COVID-19. Both conserved end residues are trimmed from each CDR3. Clone sizes are given selectively: once, few, many, or a class where the clone is expanded.

>NA|TRBV19|TRBJ2-3
ASSGLASGDTDTQY
>NA|TRBV18|TRBJ2-3
ASSPGGDTQY
>NA|TRBV7-9|TRBJ1-4
ASSLAYTTSGEKLF
>NA|TRBV18|TRBJ2-3
ASSPTGGTDTQY
>once|TRBV18|TRBJ1-2
ASSLIAGNDYGYT
>NA|TRBV27|TRBJ1-3
ASRGGSGPLY
>NA|TRBV3-1/TRBV3-2|TRBJ2-1
ASSAAGTGGFLGYNEQF
>NA|TRBV5-1|TRBJ2-1
ASSSQAVGEQF
>once|TRBV4-3|TRBJ1-2
ASSQISGQGPFYGYT
>NA|TRBV19|TRBJ2-4
ASSDVAKNIQY
>once|TRBV6-4|TRBJ2-1
ASSDSQRKTYNEQF
>NA|TRBV4-3|TRBJ1-5
ASSQSTGNQPQH
>NA|TRBV11-2|TRBJ2-7
ASSYPAGGFSYEQY
>NA|TRBV19|TRBJ1-3
ASSTGTTSGNTIY
>NA|TRBV9|TRBJ2-5
ASSVGGGETQY
>NA|TRBV7-9|TRBJ1-2
ASSLPRGMDGYT
>NA|TRBV9|TRBJ1-5
ASSVDWEQDQPQH
>few|TRBV19|TRBJ1-5
ASSRIGTADQPQH
>NA|TRBV6-1|TRBJ1-2
ASSERGLPYGYT
>NA|TRBV4-1|TRBJ2-1
ASSQDRTGEAHNEQF
>once|TRBV7-2|TRBJ2-3
ASSSIKGTGVTDTQY
>NA|TRBV5-1|TRBJ2-7
ASSGTGAFYEQY
>once|TRBV9|TRBJ2-3
ASSPRGTDTQY
>NA|TRBV7-8|TRBJ1-3
ASSLMARSGNTIY
>NA|TRBV12-3/TRBV12-4|TRBJ2-2
ASRPQGTGELF
>NA|TRBV6-5|TRBJ1-2
ASRRKQGDSGYT
>NA|TRBV10-3|TRBJ2-5
AISDELVQETQY
>NA|TRBV2|TRBJ1-5
ASSVGQGNQPQH
>NA|TRBV6-6|TRBJ2-2
ASSYSGGAFPANTGELF
>NA|TRBV29-1|TRBJ1-1
SVEGRDRANTEAF
>NA|TRBV7-3|TRBJ1-2
ASSTGDSEVEGYT
>NA|TRBV5-1|TRBJ1-3
ASDPTGDGNTIY
>NA|TRBV7-2|TRBJ1-3
ASRTGGGNTIY
>NA|TRBV5-1|TRBJ2-3
ASSQPSELADTQY
>NA|TRBV19|TRBJ1-4
ASTIKGTANEKLF
>NA|TRBV5-1|TRBJ1-5
ASSLEGGNRQPQH
>NA|TRBV7-9|TRBJ2-5
ASIVPGDRETQY
>NA|TRBV6-6|TRBJ1-5
ASSRTGANPNQPQH
>NA|TRBV19|TRBJ2-3
ASSRTSGFTDTQY
>NA|TRBV7-2|TRBJ2-3
ASSPGGGLTQY
>NA|TRBV6-1|TRBJ2-7
ASSEAPRAYEQY